The next 15 T cell receptor beta chains were all read from a single sample in a study of T cell clones after liver transplantation. The assay was immunoSEQ multiplex PCR, and TCRdb's table has in-frame clones only and misses some. Counted here are about 53,000 clones, about four fifths occurring once; the ten biggest clones make up around 8.7%. Sequencing was performed on CD4+ T cells from blood, taken before liver transplant. These receptors were obtained from a human donor who received a liver transplant.

The chain links TRBV11-1 to TRBJ2-7; D uncertain. V was clipped by 2 bases and J by 0 bases, with 14 bases between them. There are 16 residues in the CDR3. Germline values: CDR1 SGHAT, CDR2 FQDESV (reference sequence). The chain's CDR3 is CASSLRRSLSSYEQYF. In DNA form, the CDR3 reads TGTGCCAGCAGCTTACGGAGATCCCTGAGCTCCTACGAGCAGTACTTC.

This chain joins TRBV14 and TRBJ2-1; 7 bases align to TRBD2. Germline CDR1 is SGHDN and CDR2 is FVKESK. V lost 5 bases to trimming and J lost 7 bases; unmatched junction nucleotides: 11. The CDR3 totals 15 residues. The CDR3 region has the DNA TGTGCCAGCAGCGTAGAAGAGGGAGGGAATAATGAGCAGTTCTTC. Residues: CASSVEEGGNNEQFF.

The rearrangement links TRBV2 to TRBJ2-5; possible D gene TRBD1, 6 bases. Germline loops: CDR1 SNHLY, CDR2 FYNNEI. Trimming stripped 7 bases from V and 2 bases from J, with 11 bases between. The CDR3 loop spans 13 amino acids. The CDR3: CASTQGNQETQYF. The CDR3 region has the DNA TGTGCCAGCACACAGGGCAATCAAGAGACCCAGTACTTC.

This chain uses TRBV11-2 with TRBJ2-1; 9 nucleotides match TRBD2. Germline V gene lookup returns CDR1 SGHAT and CDR2 FQNNGV. The CDR3 extends over 16 amino acids. The junction had 5 bases not matched to a gene; V was cut back by 5 bases and J by 0 bases. CDR3 coding DNA: TGTGCCAGCAGCGTAGCGGGAGCCGTCTCCTACAATGAGCAGTTCTTC. Protein sequence: CASSVAGAVSYNEQFF.

The rearrangement joins TRBV7-2 to TRBJ1-5; D gene ambiguous. The V and J ends lost 3 bases and 7 bases respectively, with 10 bases between them. Germline CDR1 is SGHTA and CDR2 is FQGNSA. There are 13 residues in the CDR3. DNA for the CDR3: TGTGCCAGCAGCTTGGCGGACGGCCAGCCCCAGCATTTT. This gives the protein CASSLADGQPQHF.

This clone was found once. The rearrangement joins TRBV28 to TRBJ1-2; TRBD1 matches at 7 bases. The junction had 3 bases not matched to a gene; V was cut back by 3 bases and J by 5 bases. The length of the CDR3 is 13 residues. Germline V gene sequence: CDR1 MDHEN, CDR2 SYDVKM. The CDR3 region is CASSFGTAYGYTF. The DNA for the CDR3 is TGTGCCAGCAGTTTCGGGACAGCATATGGCTACACCTTC.

The chain has TRBV2 and TRBJ1-6; D ambiguous. The CDR3 sequence is 15 residues long. V lost 6 bases to trimming and J lost 7 bases, with 16 bases between them. Germline V gene sequence: CDR1 SNHLY, CDR2 FYNNEI. CDR3 region: CASRVEFAGNSPLHF. DNA for the CDR3: TGTGCCAGCAGGGTGGAGTTTGCGGGGAATTCACCCCTCCACTTT.

The chain carries TRBV18 and TRBJ2-1; no definite D call. The germline V and J ends were trimmed by 6 bases and 4 bases, with 4 bases remaining between them. The CDR3 spans 11 residues. Germline V gene data show CDR1 as KGHSH and CDR2 as LQKENI. CDR3 amino acids: CASSGYNEQFF. The CDR3 region has the DNA TGTGCCAGCTCGGGGTACAATGAGCAGTTCTTC. Based on the CDR3 plus reference TRBV18 and TRBJ2-1, the full variable domain is NAGVMQNPRHLVRRRGQEARLRCSPMKGHSHVYWYRQLPEEGLKFMVYLQKENIIDESGMPKERFSAEFPKEGPSILRIQQVVRGDSAAYFCASSGYNEQFFGPGTRLTVL.

This clone showed up just a few times. The J gene is TRBJ2-4, the V gene TRBV27, with 7 bases lining up with TRBD2. The germline gives CDR1 MNHEY, CDR2 SMNVEV (reference sequence). The CDR3 is made up of 16 amino acids. Losses at the gene ends were 5 bases for V and 0 bases for J; bases not matched to a gene: 7. The chain's CDR3 is CASSPPGGIAKNIQYF. The CDR3 nucleotides are TGTGCCAGCAGTCCGCCGGGGGGAATAGCCAAAAACATTCAGTACTTC.

V and J are TRBV28 and TRBJ2-7; the D gene could be TRBD1 or TRBD2 (5 bases each). The CDR3 contains 15 residues. Deletions cut 2 bases from V and 2 bases from J, with 13 bases between. Germline assignment: CDR1 MDHEN and CDR2 SYDVKM. The CDR3 DNA follows: TGTGCCAGCAGTTTAGCCGGGACGGCAACCTACGAGCAGTACTTC. Translated, it gives CASSLAGTATYEQYF.

This rearrangement joins TRBV6-5 to TRBJ2-7; the match to TRBD2 covers 7 bases. V was clipped by 0 bases and J by 2 bases; unmatched bases: 4. CDR1 is MNHEY, CDR2 SVGAGI, per germline. CDR3 length equals 15 residues. The CDR3 DNA sequence: TGTGCCAGCAGTTACTCCGGCGGGAGAACCTACGAGCAGTACTTC. The encoded protein is CASSYSGGRTYEQYF.

In this sample, this clone turned up a few times. The J gene is TRBJ1-5, the V gene TRBV19, with D possibly TRBD1 on 6 matching bases. Germline V gene lookup returns CDR1 LNHDA and CDR2 SQIVND (reference sequence). CDR3 length: 15 amino acids. V was cut by 2 bases and J by 6 bases, with 14 bases left in between. The CDR3 protein is CASSIMARGFQPQHF. The CDR3 bases are TGTGCCAGTAGTATAATGGCCAGGGGCTTTCAGCCCCAGCATTTT.

This chain uses TRBV28 with TRBJ1-1; no reliable D call. The CDR3 consists of 15 residues. V was pared by 3 bases and J by 1 base, with 12 bases between. The germline V gene encodes CDR1 MDHEN and CDR2 SYDVKM. CDR3 protein: CASSLRQLSNTEAFF. Here the CDR3 DNA reads TGTGCCAGCAGTTTGAGGCAGCTCTCGAACACTGAAGCTTTCTTT.

The gene calls are TRBV5-1 and TRBJ1-3; TRBD1 aligns across 7 bases. The CDR3 is 17 residues long. Trimming at V came to 4 bases and at J to 4 bases, leaving 14 bases not matched to a gene. Germline V CDR1 and CDR2: SGHRS, YFSETQ. In DNA form, the CDR3 reads TGCGCCAGCAGCGCGGAGACAGGGTCTTCGTCCGGAAACACCATATATTTT. It translates to CASSAETGSSSGNTIYF. The full variable domain, with the rest looked up from reference TRBV5-1 and TRBJ1-3, is KAGVTQTPRYLIKTRGQQVTLSCSPISGHRSVSWYQQTPGQGLQFLFEYFSETQRNKGNFPGRFSGRQFSNSRSEMNVSTLELGDSALYLCASSAETGSSSGNTIYFGEGSWLTVV.

The V gene is TRBV6-5, the J gene TRBJ1-4; TRBD1 is a possible D gene (5 bases). The CDR3 covers 15 residues. Germline assignment: CDR1 MNHEY and CDR2 SVGAGI. Between the trimmed V and J ends, which lost 4 bases and 8 bases, there was a span of 17 bases. The CDR3 is CASSSPGGEGEKLFF. The CDR3 nucleotides read TGTGCCAGCAGTTCCCCTGGAGGGGAGGGCGAAAAACTGTTTTTT.